Below, 31 T cell receptor beta chains from the same sample are listed, as sequenced in a study of multiple sclerosis patients with progressive multifocal leukoencephalopathy. Time point defined: 12 to 13 months of natalizumab therapy. Profiling relied on immunoSEQ multiplex PCR, and the TCRdb table lists in-frame clones only, not all of them. The sample contains about 28,000 clones, 90% of which appear only once. Here the sequenced sample was PBMCs, taken from a patient treated with natalizumab. These receptors all stem from a human donor with multiple sclerosis.

The chain has TRBV7-9 and TRBJ2-7, with 8 bases fitting TRBD1. This CDR3 is 13 amino acids long. The trim removed 5 bases at V and 2 bases at J, leaving 2 bases unmatched. CDR1 and CDR2 from the germline V gene are SEHNR and FQNEAQ (reference sequence). CDR3: CASSRTGPYEQYF. The CDR3 region has the DNA TGTGCCAGCAGCCGGACAGGGCCCTACGAGCAGTACTTC.

Turning to this clone: In the same sample, other DNA sequences code for this CDR3. The chain uses TRBV5-6 and TRBJ2-7, with D perhaps TRBD1 (6 bases). The CDR3 covers 15 residues. V was trimmed by 0 bases and J by 2 bases, leaving 12 bases between them. CDR1 and CDR2 (germline): SGHDT, YYEEEE. CDR3 sequence (DNA): TGTGCCAGCAGCTTGGGGGGGCAAGTAGCCTACGAGCAGTACTTC. Translation gives CASSLGGQVAYEQYF.

DNA of the CDR3: TGCGCCAGCAGCCAAGCGAGGGGATTCTCGAACTATGGCTACACCTTC. Translating it yields CASSQARGFSNYGYTF. The rearrangement links TRBV4-1 to TRBJ1-2, with a weak D call TRBD1 (5 bases). CDR1 MGHRA and CDR2 YSYEKL come from the germline V gene. Between the trimmed V and J ends, which lost 1 base and 2 bases, there was a span of 14 bases. CDR3 length equals 16 residues.

For the CDR3, the DNA is TGTGCCAGCAGCTTACACCCCGGGGAGCTGTTTTTT. Its protein product is CASSLHPGELFF. V and J are TRBV13 and TRBJ2-2; no reliable D call. Trimming pared 2 bases from V and 6 bases from J, leaving 4 bases between. CDR1 is PRHDT and CDR2 is FYEKMQ in the germline V gene (reference sequence). The CDR3 extends over 12 amino acids.

The chain carries TRBV4-1 and TRBJ2-1; 7 nucleotides agree with TRBD1. Germline V lookup: CDR1 MGHRA, CDR2 YSYEKL. The CDR3 has 15 residues. V shed 1 base, J shed 4 bases, and the junction held 4 bases outside the gene matches. Here the CDR3 DNA reads TGCGCCAGCAGCCAAGCTACAGGGGATTACAATGAGCAGTTCTTC. This gives the protein CASSQATGDYNEQFF.

As DNA, the CDR3 is TGTGCCAGCAGCTCCCAGGGGGCGTCAGAGACCCAGTACTTC. It encodes CASSSQGASETQYF. The rearrangement joins TRBV7-3 to TRBJ2-5; the match to TRBD1 covers 8 bases. The CDR3 totals 14 residues. Germline trimming cut 4 bases from V and 4 bases from J; bases unmatched to any gene: 5. Germline assignment: CDR1 SGHTA and CDR2 FQGTGA.

This chain uses TRBV19 with TRBJ1-1; D ambiguous. V lost 5 bases and J 1 base, leaving 20 bases between the germline ends. This CDR3 region has 17 residues. Germline V gene data show CDR1 as LNHDA and CDR2 as SQIVND (reference sequence). CDR3 sequence reads: CASSPRGGSHGNTEAFF. In DNA form, the CDR3 reads TGTGCCAGTAGTCCACGGGGAGGGAGCCATGGGAACACTGAAGCTTTCTTT.

V is TRBV19 and J is TRBJ1-1; 8 bases map to TRBD1. J gave up 1 base and V 5 bases, and 6 bases lay outside the gene matches. Per germline, CDR1 LNHDA and CDR2 SQIVND (reference sequence). The CDR3 sequence is 15 residues long. The CDR3 protein is CASSVAGTGNTEAFF. The CDR3 nucleotides are TGTGCCAGTAGTGTGGCCGGGACAGGGAACACTGAAGCTTTCTTT.

This clone was seen only a few times. This chain uses TRBV19 with TRBJ1-2; D is uncertain. This CDR3 contains 12 residues. V was trimmed by 1 base and J by 7 bases, leaving 7 bases between them. In germline, CDR1 is LNHDA, CDR2 SQIVND (reference sequence). CDR3 amino acids: CASSIGASGYTF. Written as DNA, the CDR3 is TGTGCCAGTAGTATAGGGGCAAGTGGCTACACCTTC.

The rearrangement joins TRBV5-6 to TRBJ1-1; maybe TRBD1 (6 bases). The CDR3 extends over 13 amino acids. Trimming cost V 0 bases and J 8 bases, with 11 bases left between them. In germline, CDR1 is SGHDT, CDR2 YYEEEE. The CDR3 nucleotides read TGTGCCAGCAGCTTGGAGGACGGACAGGAAGCTTTCTTT. Translating gives CASSLEDGQEAFF.

This rearrangement joins TRBV6-1 to TRBJ1-1; 12 bases line up with TRBD1. With 2 bases clipped from V and 7 bases from J, the junction kept 5 bases outside the gene matches. CDR1 and CDR2 (germline): MNHNS, SASEGT. The CDR3 is 15 residues long. The chain's CDR3 is CASSELGTGGVEAFF. Written as DNA, the CDR3 is TGTGCCAGCAGTGAATTGGGGACAGGGGGCGTTGAAGCTTTCTTT.

This sequence joins TRBV2 and TRBJ1-2, with D perhaps TRBD1 (6 bases). This CDR3 has 14 amino acids. Deletions cut 5 bases from V and 5 bases from J, with 15 bases between. The germline V gene has CDR1 SNHLY and CDR2 FYNNEI. The CDR3 spells CASSILTGTYGYTF. CDR3 bases: TGTGCCAGCAGTATATTGACAGGTACTTATGGCTACACCTTC.

The CDR3 DNA reads TGTGCTAGTGGTAGCGACGGGACCGTCTATGGCTACACCTTC. It yields the protein CASGSDGTVYGYTF. The genes are TRBV12-5 and TRBJ1-2, with D perhaps matching TRBD1 (5 bases). Trimming removed 5 bases from V and 4 bases from J, with 14 bases in between. This CDR3 spans 14 amino acids. CDR1 LGHNT and CDR2 FRNRAP come from the germline V gene.

The chain is built from TRBV19 and TRBJ1-1; D gene unclear. Germline CDR1 is LNHDA and CDR2 is SQIVND (reference sequence). This CDR3 has 15 amino acids. V was pared by 7 bases and J by 0 bases, with 15 bases between. CDR3 bases: TGTGCCAGTAATTCCCGGACGTCTATGAACACTGAAGCTTTCTTT. Translated: CASNSRTSMNTEAFF.

The chain employs TRBV10-2 and TRBJ1-6, with D possibly TRBD1 on 6 matching bases. The CDR3 covers 13 residues. Germline V gene sequence: CDR1 WSHSY, CDR2 SAAADI. With 7 bases removed from V and 9 bases from J, the gap between germline ends came to 13 bases. The CDR3 sequence is CASTWTDGSPLHF. CDR3 nucleotides: TGCGCCAGCACCTGGACAGATGGTTCACCCCTCCACTTT.

This chain connects TRBV18 to TRBJ1-5; 8 bases map to TRBD1. CDR1 is KGHSH, CDR2 LQKENI, per germline. After removal of 4 bases from V and 5 bases from J, the junction contained 7 bases not matched to a gene. CDR3 length: 15 amino acids. CDR3 sequence (DNA): TGTGCCAGCTCACAAGAGTCAGGGGGCTATCAGCCCCAGCATTTT. Amino acids: CASSQESGGYQPQHF.

Concerning this clone: Other DNA sequences in the same sample also yield this CDR3. CDR3 in DNA: TGTGCCAGCAGTGACGGATCCGGTGGTCACGGGGAGCTGTTTTTT. Its translation: CASSDGSGGHGELFF. The chain has TRBV6-4 and TRBJ2-2; D call uncertain. V was trimmed by 2 bases and J by 7 bases, leaving 14 bases between them. The CDR3 length is 15 residues. Germline assignment: CDR1 MRHNA and CDR2 SNTAGT.

This sequence joins TRBV25-1 and TRBJ1-5, with D unclear. Germline V gene sequence: CDR1 MGHDK, CDR2 SYGVNS. This CDR3 has 12 amino acids. Trimming took off 3 bases at V and 2 bases at J, with 2 bases between the two ends. CDR3: CASSEGNQPQHF. DNA for the CDR3: TGTGCCAGCAGTGAGGGCAATCAGCCCCAGCATTTT.

The count of this clone is one. The chain carries TRBV10-3 and TRBJ1-4, with 7 positions matching TRBD1. The germline CDR1 and CDR2 sequences are ENHRY and SYGVKD. Trimming removed 3 bases from V and 8 bases from J; junction bases left unmatched: 15. The CDR3 runs to 17 residues. CDR3 sequence reads: CAISDGKRGRDGEKLFF. The CDR3 bases are TGTGCCATCAGTGACGGGAAAAGGGGGCGCGACGGGGAAAAACTGTTTTTT.

V usage is TRBV4-2 and J usage is TRBJ1-4; a possible D gene is TRBD1 (6 bases). The CDR3 consists of 16 residues. Germline CDR1 LGHNA, CDR2 YNFKEQ. V lost 0 bases and J lost 8, with 16 bases in between. This CDR3 is CASSQDESQGSEKLFF. The CDR3 DNA reads as TGTGCCAGCAGCCAAGATGAGAGCCAGGGGAGCGAAAAACTGTTTTTT.

The V call is TRBV4-1, the J call TRBJ2-3; D not certain. This CDR3 has 11 residues. The V end lost 3 bases, the J end lost 6 bases, and 4 bases lay between the germline ends. The V gene's germline CDR1 is MGHRA and CDR2 YSYEKL. The CDR3 sequence is CASSQRDTQYF. CDR3 bases: TGCGCCAGCAGCCAGAGGGATACGCAGTATTTT.

J is TRBJ1-2 and V is TRBV7-9; no definite D call. The CDR3 runs to 12 residues. From germline, CDR1 is SEHNR and CDR2 FQNEAQ (reference sequence). The germline V and J ends were trimmed by 6 bases and 5 bases, with 10 bases remaining between them. This CDR3 reads CASSVDSYGYTF. The CDR3 coding sequence is TGTGCCAGCAGTGTCGACTCGTATGGCTACACCTTC.

This sequence joins TRBV6-6 and TRBJ1-1; tentative D call: TRBD1 (5 bases). This CDR3 is 15 amino acids long. Germline V gives CDR1 MNHNY, CDR2 SVGAGI (reference sequence). V was clipped by 0 bases and J by 0 bases, with 8 bases between them. The CDR3 reads CASSYSGLLNTEAFF. CDR3 DNA: TGTGCCAGCAGTTACTCGGGACTCCTGAACACTGAAGCTTTCTTT.

This sequence joins TRBV12-2 and TRBJ2-7; the table names TRBD2, a call not compared with the DNA. TRBV12-2 is a known pseudogene. CDR3 size: 15 residues. The CDR3 reads CASRLLAGGPYEQYF. The CDR3 region has the DNA TGTGCAAGTCGCTTATTAGCGGGGGGCCCCTACGAGCAGTACTTC.

The V and J genes are TRBV4-2 and TRBJ2-1; D ambiguous. From germline, CDR1 is LGHNA and CDR2 YNFKEQ. The CDR3 length is 11 residues. V lost 1 base and J lost 7, with 2 bases in between. The CDR3, as DNA: TGTGCCAGCAGCCAAGGTAATGAGCAGTTCTTC. Amino acids: CASSQGNEQFF.

This rearrangement joins TRBV5-6 to TRBJ1-2; D is unclear. The CDR3 is 11 amino acids. The germline V gene encodes CDR1 SGHDT and CDR2 YYEEEE. V dropped 4 bases and J dropped 4 bases, with 5 bases sitting between them. CDR3: CASSGSYGYTF. CDR3 coding DNA: TGTGCCAGCAGCGGAAGCTATGGCTACACCTTC.

The chain is built from TRBV5-8 and TRBJ1-4; 12 nucleotides line up with TRBD1. Germline V gene data show CDR1 as SGHTS and CDR2 as YDEGEE. V was pared by 5 bases and J by 7 bases, with 6 bases of the junction left unmatched. This CDR3 region has 15 residues. CDR3 sequence reads: CASSDGTGGFEKLFF. In nucleotides, the CDR3 is TGTGCCAGCAGTGATGGGACAGGGGGCTTTGAAAAACTGTTTTTT.

This clone was observed once. The chain links TRBV7-3 to TRBJ1-3; the match to TRBD1 covers 8 bases. The CDR3 has 15 residues. Looked up from germline, CDR1 is SGHTA and CDR2 is FQGTGA. Losses at the gene ends were 5 bases for V and 0 bases for J; bases not matched to a gene: 3. The CDR3, as DNA: TGTGCCAGCAGCCGTGACAGGGGCTCTGGAAACACCATATATTTT. Protein: CASSRDRGSGNTIYF.

This clone was counted a single time. This sequence joins TRBV5-6 and TRBJ2-7, with D perhaps matching TRBD1 or TRBD2 (5 bases each). V lost 1 base and J lost 6, with 8 bases in between. The CDR3 is 12 residues long. Germline CDR1 and CDR2: SGHDT and YYEEEE. The CDR3 bases are TGTGCCAGCAGCTTGCCAGGGACCGAGCAGTACTTC. This sequence encodes CASSLPGTEQYF.

J is TRBJ2-6 and V is TRBV14; 9 bases agree with TRBD1. CDR1 is SGHDN, CDR2 FVKESK, per germline. The J segment lost 2 bases and the V segment lost 6 bases, leaving 8 bases of the junction unmatched. The CDR3 length is 17 residues. The CDR3 region has the DNA TGTGCCAGCAGTCCCGGGACAGGGCTAGCTGGGGCCAACGTCCTGACTTTC. Encoded protein: CASSPGTGLAGANVLTF.

The chain carries TRBV5-1 and TRBJ2-3; possibly TRBD1 or TRBD2 for D (5 bases each). Germline CDR1 reads SGHRS; CDR2 reads YFSETQ. This CDR3 region has 15 residues. V lost 1 base and J lost 2, with 11 bases in between. This CDR3 reads CASSLPGTLTDTQYF. Here the CDR3 DNA reads TGCGCCAGCAGCTTGCCAGGGACCCTCACAGATACGCAGTATTTT.